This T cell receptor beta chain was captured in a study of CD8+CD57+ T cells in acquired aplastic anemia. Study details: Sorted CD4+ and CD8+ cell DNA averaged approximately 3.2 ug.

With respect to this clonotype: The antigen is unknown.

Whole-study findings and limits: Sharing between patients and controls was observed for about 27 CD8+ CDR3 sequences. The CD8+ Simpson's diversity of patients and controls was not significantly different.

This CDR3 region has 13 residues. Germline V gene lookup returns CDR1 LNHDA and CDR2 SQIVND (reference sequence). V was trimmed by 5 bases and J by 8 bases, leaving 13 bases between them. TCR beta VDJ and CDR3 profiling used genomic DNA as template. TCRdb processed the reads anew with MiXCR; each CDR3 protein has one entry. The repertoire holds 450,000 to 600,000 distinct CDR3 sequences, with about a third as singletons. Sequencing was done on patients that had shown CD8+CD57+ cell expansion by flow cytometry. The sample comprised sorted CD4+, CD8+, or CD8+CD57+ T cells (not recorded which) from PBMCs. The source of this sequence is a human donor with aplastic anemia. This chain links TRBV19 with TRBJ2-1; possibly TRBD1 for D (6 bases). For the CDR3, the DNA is TGTGCCAGTAGTCTCAGACAGGATGATGAGCAGTTCTTC. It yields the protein CASSLRQDDEQFF. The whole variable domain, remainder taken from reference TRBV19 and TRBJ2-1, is DGGITQSPKYLFRKEGQNVTLSCEQNLNHDAMYWYRQDPGQGLRLIYYSQIVNDFQKGDIAEGYSVSREKKESFPLTVTSAQKNPTAFYLCASSLRQDDEQFFGPGTRLTVL.